Listed below are T cell receptor beta chains from one sample, sequenced in a study of T-cell reconstitution after alpha-beta-depleted transplantation in children. Via MiXCR, TCRdb re-called the PCR reads, giving one row per CDR3 protein. The sample holds about 540,000 distinct CDR3 sequences; roughly 27% are singletons and the top ten take around a third. The specimen was PBMCs, collected before TCRalphabeta/CD19-depleted stem cell transplant. The source is a boy younger than two with Wiskott-Aldrich syndrome, due to receive a stem cell transplant. Each CDR3 is given with its conserved first and last residue. A D gene is named only where the DNA matches it firmly. Clone size is stated in some rows and not others, as once, few, many or a class when expanded.

TRBV5-1	TRBD2	few	TRBJ2-2	CASSTLAGVDTGELFF	TGCGCCAGCAGCACCCTAGCGGGAGTGGACACCGGGGAGCTGTTTTTT
TRBV5-1	TRBD2	NA	TRBJ2-7	CASSCRTSGRPYEQYF	TGCGCCAGCAGCTGCCGGACTAGCGGGAGACCCTACGAGCAGTACTTC
TRBV4-2	TRBD2	few	TRBJ2-3	CASSQAQAGGSLGTQYF	TGTGCCAGCAGCCAAGCGCAAGCGGGAGGCAGTTTGGGTACGCAGTATTTT
TRBV10-3	NA	NA	TRBJ2-1	CAISSTDNEQFF	TGTGCCATCAGTTCGACAGACAATGAGCAGTTCTTC
TRBV5-1	TRBD2	NA	TRBJ2-2	CASSSIAGLNTGELFF	TGCGCCAGCAGCTCTATAGCGGGACTGAACACCGGGGAGCTGTTTTTT
TRBV4-1	NA	few	TRBJ2-5	CASSPTVTGPGLAQYF	TGCGCCAGCAGCCCCACAGTCACAGGGCCGGGGTTGGCCCAGTACTTC
TRBV5-1	TRBD2	NA	TRBJ2-2	CASSFPRLAGDVRTELFF	TGCGCCAGCAGTTTCCCCCGACTAGCGGGAGATGTACGCACGGAGCTGTTTTTT
TRBV28	TRBD1	few	TRBJ2-1	CASTTLDRANEQFF	TGTGCCAGCACCACCCTAGACAGGGCCAATGAGCAGTTCTTC
TRBV5-1	NA	NA	TRBJ2-1	CASSSGSLGRDEQFF	TGCGCCAGCAGCTCAGGGTCCTTAGGGCGTGATGAGCAGTTCTTC
TRBV5-1	NA	NA	TRBJ2-3	CASSQGQGGDTQYF	TGCGCCAGCAGCCAGGGCCAAGGGGGAGATACGCAGTATTTT
TRBV29-1	NA	NA	TRBJ2-7	CSVGSPGERYEQYF	TGCAGCGTTGGCTCCCCAGGGGAGAGGTACGAGCAGTACTTC
TRBV7-2	TRBD2	NA	TRBJ2-3	CASSLTSRGGTDTQYF	TGTGCCAGCAGCTTAACGTCGCGGGGGGGCACAGATACGCAGTATTTT
TRBV4-1	NA	NA	TRBJ2-1	CASSQETGIYNEQFF	TGCGCCAGCAGCCAAGAAACTGGGATTTACAATGAGCAGTTCTTC
TRBV7-2	TRBD1	few	TRBJ1-2	CASSLSRHRGQNYGYTF	TGTGCCAGCAGCTTAAGTCGGCACAGGGGGCAGAACTATGGCTACACCTTC
TRBV18	NA	NA	TRBJ1-2	CASSPQGRDYGYTF	TGTGCCAGCTCACCACAGGGTCGGGACTATGGCTACACCTTC
TRBV12-3/TRBV12-4	NA	NA	TRBJ2-2	CASSPPTTDANTGELFF	TGTGCCAGCAGCCCCCCAACGACAGACGCGAACACCGGGGAGCTGTTTTTT
TRBV15	TRBD2	few	TRBJ2-5	CATSRPGTRNGETQYF	TGTGCCACCAGCAGACCCGGGACTAGGAATGGGGAGACCCAGTACTTC
TRBV2	NA	NA	TRBJ2-1	CASRDGTYNEQFF	TGTGCCAGCAGGGACGGCACCTACAATGAGCAGTTCTTC
TRBV20-1	TRBD2	NA	TRBJ2-1	CSASGAGGYYNEQFF	TGCAGTGCTAGTGGGGCGGGAGGATACTACAATGAGCAGTTCTTC
TRBV5-1	NA	few	TRBJ2-3	CASSLRSYTDTQYF	TGCGCCAGCAGCTTGAGGTCTTACACAGATACGCAGTATTTT
TRBV7-6	NA	NA	TRBJ2-1	CASSLGGRRESEQFF	TGTGCCAGCAGCTTAGGGGGTCGGAGGGAGTCTGAGCAGTTCTTC
TRBV20-1	TRBD2	NA	TRBJ2-5	CSVKDSGRETQYF	TGCAGTGTTAAGGACAGCGGGAGAGAGACCCAGTACTTC
TRBV19	NA	few	TRBJ2-2	CASRSQSWTGELFF	TGTGCCAGTAGGTCACAGTCTTGGACCGGGGAGCTGTTTTTT
TRBV5-1	TRBD2	NA	TRBJ2-1	CASSLRFAGGSLVYNEQFF	TGCGCCAGCAGCTTGCGATTCGCCGGGGGGAGTCTGGTCTACAATGAGCAGTTCTTC
TRBV20-1	NA	few	TRBJ1-1	CSAREEQYTEAFF	TGCAGTGCTAGAGAGGAACAGTACACTGAAGCTTTCTTT
TRBV4-2	TRBD2	NA	TRBJ2-7	CAISPGLAGALYEQYF	TGTGCCATCAGCCCCGGGCTAGCGGGAGCCCTCTACGAGCAGTACTTC
TRBV18	TRBD1	NA	TRBJ2-7	CASSPTGGLSYEQYF	TGTGCCAGCTCACCTACAGGGGGGTTAAGCTACGAGCAGTACTTC
TRBV20-1	NA	NA	TRBJ2-3	CSARVLTDTQYF	TGCAGTGCTAGAGTCTTGACAGATACGCAGTATTTT
TRBV5-5	TRBD2	NA	TRBJ2-5	CASSSPGGGTSGQETQYF	TGTGCCAGCAGCTCCCCAGGCGGTGGGACTAGCGGGCAAGAGACCCAGTACTTC
TRBV10-3	NA	NA	TRBJ2-1	CAIGAMFGQFF	TGTGCCATCGGAGCTATGTTTGGGCAGTTCTTC